The rows below give T cell receptor beta chains drawn from one sample of a study of TIL therapy for anti-PD-1-resistant metastatic lung cancer. Clones were sequenced by immunoSEQ multiplex PCR, and TCRdb holds only the in-frame ones, with some missing. This sample yields 35,000 or so clones, of which more than 60% are seen a single time; approximately 6% belongs to the top ten. Material: blood, obtained at baseline. These receptors originate from a person between 25 and 80 years old with non-small cell lung cancer. The CDR3 runs from the conserved cysteine through the conserved F or W. D genes are given only for firm matches. Some rows mark clone size as missing; the rest say once, few, many or name a class of expanded clone.

V	J	D	size	length	DNA	CDR3
TRBV9	TRBJ2-1	TRBD2	NA	21	TGTGCCAGCAGCGTAAGTCTCCCGGGACTAGCGGGGTCTTGGGCCTACAATGAGCAGTTCTTC	CASSVSLPGLAGSWAYNEQFF
TRBV5-1	TRBJ2-3	NA	once	16	TGCGCCAGCAGCTTGGGACGGAGTCGTGACACAGATACGCAGTATTTT	CASSLGRSRDTDTQYF
TRBV28	TRBJ1-4	NA	NA	13	TGTGCCAGCAGTCTACGGGGTTGGGAAAAACTGTTTTTT	CASSLRGWEKLFF
TRBV19	TRBJ2-7	NA	few	13	TGTGCCAGTAGCTCGCAGAGGACCTACGAGCAGTACTTC	CASSSQRTYEQYF
TRBV27	TRBJ1-5	TRBD1	NA	14	TGTGCCAGCAGGTACAGGGGGCAGGGACAGCCCCAGCATTTT	CASRYRGQGQPQHF
TRBV5-5	TRBJ2-7	NA	NA	12	TGTGCCAGCAGCTTGGATACTGGGGTGCAGTACTTC	CASSLDTGVQYF
TRBV10-2	TRBJ1-1	NA	NA	13	TGCGCCAGCGGCGCCAGGGAGAACACTGAAGCTTTCTTT	CASGARENTEAFF
TRBV7-2	TRBJ2-7	TRBD1	NA	13	TGTGCCAGCGGGACAGGGGACCCCTACGAGCAGTACTTC	CASGTGDPYEQYF
TRBV28	TRBJ1-1	NA	NA	17	TGTGCCAGCAGTTGGTGGCGCCTCGACGGTATGAACACTGAAGCTTTCTTT	CASSWWRLDGMNTEAFF
TRBV5-5	TRBJ2-7	NA	NA	14	TGTGCCAGCAGCTTGGGACTAACAAACTACGAGCAGTACTTC	CASSLGLTNYEQYF
TRBV6-6	TRBJ1-1	NA	NA	13	TGTGCCAGCAGTTACGAGGAGAACACTGAAGCTTTCTTT	CASSYEENTEAFF
TRBV9	TRBJ2-2	NA	NA	14	TGTGCCAGCAGCGTAGTAACAGACACCGGGGAGCTGTTTTTT	CASSVVTDTGELFF
TRBV2	TRBJ2-3	TRBD2	NA	15	TGTGCCAGCAGTGTATTAGCGGGGGGGGCAGATACGCAGTATTTT	CASSVLAGGADTQYF
TRBV6-5	TRBJ2-5	NA	NA	14	TGTGCCAGCAGTCTACTGAGGGGGAGGGAGACCCAGTACTTC	CASSLLRGRETQYF
TRBV5-1	TRBJ2-5	NA	once	14	TGCGCCAGCAGCAAAATATGGAACTACGAGACCCAGTACTTC	CASSKIWNYETQYF
TRBV29-1	TRBJ1-1	TRBD1	few	13	TGCAGCGTCGCGGGACAGTTGAACACTGAAGCTTTCTTT	CSVAGQLNTEAFF
TRBV5-5	TRBJ1-2	NA	NA	15	TGTGCCAGCAGCTTGGCAATTCAGGTTAACTATGGCTACACCTTC	CASSLAIQVNYGYTF